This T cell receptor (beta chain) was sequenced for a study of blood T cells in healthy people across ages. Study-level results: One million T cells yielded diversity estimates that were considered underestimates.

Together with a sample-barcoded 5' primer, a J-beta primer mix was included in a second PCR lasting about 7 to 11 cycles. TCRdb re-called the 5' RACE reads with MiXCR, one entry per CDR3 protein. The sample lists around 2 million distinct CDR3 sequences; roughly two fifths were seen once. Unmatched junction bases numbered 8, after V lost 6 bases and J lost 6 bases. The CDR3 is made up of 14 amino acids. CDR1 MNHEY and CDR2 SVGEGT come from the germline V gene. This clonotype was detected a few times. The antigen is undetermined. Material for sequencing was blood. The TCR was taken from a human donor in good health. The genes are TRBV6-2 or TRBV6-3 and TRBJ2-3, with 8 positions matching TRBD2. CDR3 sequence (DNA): TGTGCCAGCAGGCGGACTAGCCCCACGGATACGCAGTATTTT. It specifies CASRRTSPTDTQYF.